The TCR beta chain under discussion was sequenced for a study of cytotoxic CD8 clonotypes in ibrutinib-treated CLL. The V gene lost 6 bases and the J gene lost 5 bases, with 16 bases spanning the gap. The germline V gene encodes CDR1 MNHEY and CDR2 SMNVEV (reference sequence). The CDR3 runs 14 residues. The data were produced by immunoSEQ multiplex PCR, yet TCRdb's version contains in-frame clones alone and is incomplete. The sample consists of 45,000 to 60,000 clones, over 55% of them appearing once. The sample here was PBMCs, taken after 24 months of ibrutinib treatment. This sequence originates from a human donor with chronic lymphocytic leukemia. This chain joins TRBV27 and TRBJ2-5; a weak D match, TRBD1 (6 bases). CDR3 coding DNA: TGTGCCAGCAGGATTCAGGGGAAGGAGGAGACCCAGTACTTC. Translated: CASRIQGKEETQYF.